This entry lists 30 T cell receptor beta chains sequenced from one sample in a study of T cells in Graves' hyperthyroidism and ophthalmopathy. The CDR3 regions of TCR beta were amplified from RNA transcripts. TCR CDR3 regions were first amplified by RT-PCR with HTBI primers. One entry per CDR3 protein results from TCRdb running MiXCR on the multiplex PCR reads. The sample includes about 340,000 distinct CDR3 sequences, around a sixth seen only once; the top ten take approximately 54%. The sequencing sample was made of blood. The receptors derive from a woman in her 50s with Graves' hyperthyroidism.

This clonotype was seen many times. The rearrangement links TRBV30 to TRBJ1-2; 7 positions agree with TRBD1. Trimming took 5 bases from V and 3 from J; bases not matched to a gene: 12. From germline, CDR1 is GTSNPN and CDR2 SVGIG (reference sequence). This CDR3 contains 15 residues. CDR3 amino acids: CAWRDRVWRDYGYTF. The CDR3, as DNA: TGTGCCTGGCGTGACAGGGTCTGGAGGGACTATGGCTACACCTTC. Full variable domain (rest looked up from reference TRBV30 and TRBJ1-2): SQTIHQWPATLVQPVGSPLSLECTVEGTSNPNLYWYRQAAGRGLQLLFYSVGIGQISSEVPQNLSASRPQDRQFILSSKKLLLSDSGFYLCAWRDRVWRDYGYTFGSGTRLTVV.

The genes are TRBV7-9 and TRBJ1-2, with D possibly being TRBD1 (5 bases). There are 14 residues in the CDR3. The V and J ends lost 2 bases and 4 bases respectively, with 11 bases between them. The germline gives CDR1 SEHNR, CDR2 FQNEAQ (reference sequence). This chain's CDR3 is CASSLISQGYGYTF. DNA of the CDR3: TGTGCCAGCAGCTTAATCTCTCAGGGCTATGGCTACACCTTC. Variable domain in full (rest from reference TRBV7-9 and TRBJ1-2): DTGVSQNPRHKITKRGQNVTFRCDPISEHNRLYWYRQTLGQGPEFLTYFQNEAQLEKSRLLSDRFSAERPKGSFSTLEIQRTEQGDSAMYLCASSLISQGYGYTFGSGTRLTVV.

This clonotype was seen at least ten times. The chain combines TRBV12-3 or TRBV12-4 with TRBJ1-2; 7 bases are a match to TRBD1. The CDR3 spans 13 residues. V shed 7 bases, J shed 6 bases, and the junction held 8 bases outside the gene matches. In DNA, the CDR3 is TGTGCCAGCAATCTAGGACAGGTGGATGGCTACACCTTC. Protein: CASNLGQVDGYTF.

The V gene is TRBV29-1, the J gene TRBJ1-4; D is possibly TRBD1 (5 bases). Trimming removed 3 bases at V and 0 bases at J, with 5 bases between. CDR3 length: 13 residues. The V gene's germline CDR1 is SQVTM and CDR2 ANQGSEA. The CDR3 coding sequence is TGCAGCGTTGAGACAGCAACTAATGAAAAACTGTTTTTT. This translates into CSVETATNEKLFF.

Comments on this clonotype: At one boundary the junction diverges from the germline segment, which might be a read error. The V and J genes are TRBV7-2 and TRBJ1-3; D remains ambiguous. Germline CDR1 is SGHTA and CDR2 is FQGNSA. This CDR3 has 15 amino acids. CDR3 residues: CASSLLMISENTIYF. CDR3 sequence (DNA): TGTGCCAGCAGCCTACTAATGATCTCTGAAAACACCATATATTTT. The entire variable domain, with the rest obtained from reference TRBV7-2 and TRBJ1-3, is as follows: GAGVSQSPSNKVTEKGKDVELRCDPISGHTALYWYRQSLGQGLEFLIYFQGNSAPDKSGLPSDRFSAERTGGSVSTLTIQRTQQEDSAVYLCASSLLMISENTIYFGEGSWLTVV.

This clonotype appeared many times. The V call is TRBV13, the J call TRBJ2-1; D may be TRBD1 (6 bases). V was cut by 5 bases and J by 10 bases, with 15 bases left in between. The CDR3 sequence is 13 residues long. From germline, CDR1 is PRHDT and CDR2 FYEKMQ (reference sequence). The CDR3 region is CASSLRTDGEQFF. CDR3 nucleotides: TGTGCCAGCAGCCTTCGGACAGACGGGGAGCAGTTCTTC.

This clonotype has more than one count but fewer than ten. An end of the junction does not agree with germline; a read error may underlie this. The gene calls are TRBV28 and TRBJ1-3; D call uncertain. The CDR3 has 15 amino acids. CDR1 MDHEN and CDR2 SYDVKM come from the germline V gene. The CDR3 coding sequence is TGTGCCTGCAGTTTATTTCTTGGGACTGGAAACACCATATATTTT. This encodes CACSLFLGTGNTIYF.

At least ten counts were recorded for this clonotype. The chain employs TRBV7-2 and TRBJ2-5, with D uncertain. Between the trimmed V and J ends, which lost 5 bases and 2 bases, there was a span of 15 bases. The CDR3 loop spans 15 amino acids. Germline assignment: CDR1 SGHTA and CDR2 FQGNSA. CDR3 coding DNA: TGTGCCAGCAGCCTAAACCTAGGAAGTCAAGAGACCCAGTACTTC. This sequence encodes CASSLNLGSQETQYF.

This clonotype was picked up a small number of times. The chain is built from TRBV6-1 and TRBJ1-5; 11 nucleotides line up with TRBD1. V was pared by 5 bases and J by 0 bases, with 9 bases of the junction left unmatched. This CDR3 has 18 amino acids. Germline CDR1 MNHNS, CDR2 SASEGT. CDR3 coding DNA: TGTGCCAGCAGTACCCCCGGGACAGGGGGATATAGCAATCAGCCCCAGCATTTT. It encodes CASSTPGTGGYSNQPQHF.

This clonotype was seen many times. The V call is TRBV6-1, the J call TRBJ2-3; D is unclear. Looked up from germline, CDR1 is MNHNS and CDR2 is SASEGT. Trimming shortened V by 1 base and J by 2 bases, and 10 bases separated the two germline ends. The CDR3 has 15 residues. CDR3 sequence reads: CASSEVWQVTDTQYF. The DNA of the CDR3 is TGTGCCAGCAGTGAAGTTTGGCAGGTCACAGATACGCAGTATTTT.

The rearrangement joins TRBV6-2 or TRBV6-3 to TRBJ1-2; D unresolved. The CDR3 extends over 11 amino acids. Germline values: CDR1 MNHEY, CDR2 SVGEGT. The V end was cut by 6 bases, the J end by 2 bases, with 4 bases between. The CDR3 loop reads CASSPNYGYTF. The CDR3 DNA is TGTGCCAGCAGCCCGAACTATGGCTACACCTTC.

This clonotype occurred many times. CDR3 sequence: CASSSLPPTGGSYEQYF. The CDR3 nucleotides read TGTGCCAGCAGCTCCCTTCCCCCCACAGGGGGAAGCTACGAGCAGTACTTC. The chain carries TRBV11-1 and TRBJ2-7; 8 bases fit TRBD1. The CDR3 has 17 amino acids. Germline trimming cut 4 bases from V and 3 bases from J; bases unmatched to any gene: 14. In germline, CDR1 is SGHAT, CDR2 FQDESV (reference sequence).

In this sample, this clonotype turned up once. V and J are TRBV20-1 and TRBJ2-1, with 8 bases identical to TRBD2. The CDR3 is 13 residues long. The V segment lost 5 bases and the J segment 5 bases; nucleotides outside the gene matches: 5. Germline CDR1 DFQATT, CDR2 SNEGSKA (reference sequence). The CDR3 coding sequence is TGCAGTGCTTTGACGGGAGGGAACAATGAGCAGTTCTTC. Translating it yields CSALTGGNNEQFF.

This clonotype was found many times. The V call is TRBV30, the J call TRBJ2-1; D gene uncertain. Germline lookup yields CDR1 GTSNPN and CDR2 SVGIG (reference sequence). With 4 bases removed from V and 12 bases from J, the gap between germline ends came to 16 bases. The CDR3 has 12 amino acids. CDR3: CAWNRKSAMQFF. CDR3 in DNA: TGTGCCTGGAATCGCAAATCTGCTATGCAGTTCTTC.

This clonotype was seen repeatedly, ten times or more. The CDR3 protein is CASRLIATGYYEQYF. CDR3 DNA: TGTGCCAGCAGACTTATAGCGACAGGCTACTACGAGCAGTACTTC. This chain connects TRBV28 to TRBJ2-7; TRBD1 might be the D (6 bases). Between the trimmed V and J ends, which lost 6 bases and 3 bases, there was a span of 18 bases. CDR1 is MDHEN and CDR2 is SYDVKM in the germline V gene. The length of the CDR3 is 15 residues.

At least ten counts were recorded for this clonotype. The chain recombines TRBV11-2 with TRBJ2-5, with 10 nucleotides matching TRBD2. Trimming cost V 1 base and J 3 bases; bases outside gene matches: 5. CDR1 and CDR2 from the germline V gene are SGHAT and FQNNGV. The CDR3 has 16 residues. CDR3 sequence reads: CASSLGSGGIKETQYF. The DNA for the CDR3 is TGTGCCAGCAGCTTAGGTAGCGGGGGGATTAAAGAGACCCAGTACTTC. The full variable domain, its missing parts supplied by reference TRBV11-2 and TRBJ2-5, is EAGVAQSPRYKIIEKRQSVAFWCNPISGHATLYWYQQILGQGPKLLIQFQNNGVVDDSQLPKDRFSAERLKGVDSTLKIQPAKLEDSAVYLCASSLGSGGIKETQYFGPGTRLLVL.

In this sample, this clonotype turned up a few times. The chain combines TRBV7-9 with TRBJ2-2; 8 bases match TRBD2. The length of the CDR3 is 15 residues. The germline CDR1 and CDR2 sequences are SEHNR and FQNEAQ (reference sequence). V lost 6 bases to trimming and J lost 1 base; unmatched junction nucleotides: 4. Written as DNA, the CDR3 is TGTGCCAGCAGAAGGCTAGCGGGGAACACCGGGGAGCTGTTTTTT. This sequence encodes CASRRLAGNTGELFF.

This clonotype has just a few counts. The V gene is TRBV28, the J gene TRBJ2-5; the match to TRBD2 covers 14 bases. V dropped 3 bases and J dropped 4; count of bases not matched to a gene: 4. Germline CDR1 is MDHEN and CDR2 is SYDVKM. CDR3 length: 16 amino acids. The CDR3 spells CASSLGTSGSGETQYF. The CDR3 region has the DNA TGTGCCAGCAGTTTGGGGACTAGCGGGAGTGGAGAGACCCAGTACTTC. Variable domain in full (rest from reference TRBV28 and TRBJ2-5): DVKVTQSSRYLVKRTGEKVFLECVQDMDHENMFWYRQDPGLGLRLIYFSYDVKMKEKGDIPEGYSVSREKKERFSLILESASTNQTSMYLCASSLGTSGSGETQYFGPGTRLLVL.

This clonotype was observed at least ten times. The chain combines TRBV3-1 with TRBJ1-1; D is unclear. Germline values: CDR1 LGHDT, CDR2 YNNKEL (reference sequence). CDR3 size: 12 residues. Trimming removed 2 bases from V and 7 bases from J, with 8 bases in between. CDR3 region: CASSQMGGEAFF. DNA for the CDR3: TGTGCCAGCAGCCAAATGGGAGGTGAAGCTTTCTTT.

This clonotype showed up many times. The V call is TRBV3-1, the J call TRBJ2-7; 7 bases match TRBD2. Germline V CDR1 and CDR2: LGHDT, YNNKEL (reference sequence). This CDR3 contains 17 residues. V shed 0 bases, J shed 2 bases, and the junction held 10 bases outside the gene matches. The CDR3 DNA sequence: TGTGCCAGCAGCCAAGATCTTGTGGCGGGAGTGACCTACGAGCAGTACTTC. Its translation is CASSQDLVAGVTYEQYF.

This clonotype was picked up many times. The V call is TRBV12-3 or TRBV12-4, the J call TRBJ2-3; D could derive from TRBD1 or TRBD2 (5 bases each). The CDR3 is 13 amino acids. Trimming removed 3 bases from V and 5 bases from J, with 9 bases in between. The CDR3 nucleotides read TGTGCCAGCAGTTTCCTGAGGGGAGATACGCAGTATTTT. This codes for CASSFLRGDTQYF.

The CDR3, as DNA: TGTGCCAGCAGCTTAGGGCCAGGGGGCGCTTACTATGGCTACACCTTC. It is translated as CASSLGPGGAYYGYTF. The chain recombines TRBV7-9 with TRBJ1-2; 8 bases are a match to TRBD1. The CDR3 runs to 16 residues. Germline CDR1 reads SEHNR; CDR2 reads FQNEAQ (reference sequence). V lost 1 base to trimming and J lost 3 bases; unmatched junction nucleotides: 7.

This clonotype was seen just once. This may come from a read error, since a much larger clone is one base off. CDR3 nucleotide sequence: TGTGCCAGCTCACAACAGGATGGGGTCCATGAGCAGTACTTC. Its translation: CASSQQDGVHEQYF. The chain is built from TRBV18 and TRBJ2-7; D is perhaps TRBD1 (5 bases). The ends were cut back, 4 bases at V and 7 bases at J, with 17 bases in the middle. In germline, CDR1 is KGHSH, CDR2 LQKENI. The CDR3 has 14 amino acids.

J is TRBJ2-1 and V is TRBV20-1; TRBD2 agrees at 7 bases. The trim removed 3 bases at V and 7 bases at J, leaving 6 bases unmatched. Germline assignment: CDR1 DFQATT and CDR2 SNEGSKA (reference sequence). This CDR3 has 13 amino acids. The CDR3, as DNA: TGCAGTGCTAGTTACGGGGGGATAAATGAGCAGTTCTTC. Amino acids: CSASYGGINEQFF.

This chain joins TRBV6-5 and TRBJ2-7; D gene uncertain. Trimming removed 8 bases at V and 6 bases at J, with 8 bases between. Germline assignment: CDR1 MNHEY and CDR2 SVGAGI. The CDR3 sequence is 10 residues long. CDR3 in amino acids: CASRRLEQYV. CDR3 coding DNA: TGTGCCAGCCGCCGACTCGAGCAGTACGTC.

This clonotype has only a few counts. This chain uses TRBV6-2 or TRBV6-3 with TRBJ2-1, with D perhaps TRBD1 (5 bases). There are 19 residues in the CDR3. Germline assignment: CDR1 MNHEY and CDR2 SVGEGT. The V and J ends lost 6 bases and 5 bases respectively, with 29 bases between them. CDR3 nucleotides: TGTGCCAGCAGGGGCGACAGTGGGCACACACACACGACACACAATGAGCAGTTCTTC. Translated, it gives CASRGDSGHTHTTHNEQFF.

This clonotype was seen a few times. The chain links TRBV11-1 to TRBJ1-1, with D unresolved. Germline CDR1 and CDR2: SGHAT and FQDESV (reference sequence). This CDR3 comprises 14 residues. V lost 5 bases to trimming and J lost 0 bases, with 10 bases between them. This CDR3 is CASSLNFMNTEAFF. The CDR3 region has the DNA TGTGCCAGCAGCCTTAACTTCATGAACACTGAAGCTTTCTTT.

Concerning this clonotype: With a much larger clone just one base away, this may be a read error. The CDR3 sequence is CAWARTGGSPLHF. In DNA form, the CDR3 reads TGTGCCTGGGCCCGGACAGGTGGTTCACCCCTCCACTTT. The chain joins TRBV30 to TRBJ1-6, with 7 bases that match TRBD1. J gave up 9 bases and V 5 bases, and 7 bases lay outside the gene matches. The CDR3 sequence is 13 residues long. Germline values: CDR1 GTSNPN, CDR2 SVGIG (reference sequence). The full variable domain, its missing parts supplied by reference TRBV30 and TRBJ1-6, is SQTIHQWPATLVQPVGSPLSLECTVEGTSNPNLYWYRQAAGRGLQLLFYSVGIGQISSEVPQNLSASRPQDRQFILSSKKLLLSDSGFYLCAWARTGGSPLHFGNGTRLTVT.

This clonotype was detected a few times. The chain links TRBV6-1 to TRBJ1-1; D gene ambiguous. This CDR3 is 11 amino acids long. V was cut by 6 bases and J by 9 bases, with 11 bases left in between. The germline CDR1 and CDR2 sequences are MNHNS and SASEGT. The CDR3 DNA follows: TGTGCCAGCAGGCGCTCATCTCAAGCTTTCTTT. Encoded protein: CASRRSSQAFF.

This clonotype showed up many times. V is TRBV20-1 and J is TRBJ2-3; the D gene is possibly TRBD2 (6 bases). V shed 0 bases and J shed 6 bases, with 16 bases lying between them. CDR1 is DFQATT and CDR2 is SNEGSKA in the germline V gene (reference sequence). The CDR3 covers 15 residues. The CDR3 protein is CSARDRETLGDTQYF. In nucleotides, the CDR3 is TGCAGTGCTAGAGATCGGGAGACCCTCGGGGATACGCAGTATTTT.